The rows below give T cell receptor beta chains drawn from one sample of a study of shared clonotypes between healthy human individuals. Some clones are missing from TCRdb's copy, which holds only in-frame ones; the method was immunoSEQ multiplex PCR. In the table there are about 870,000 clones, 90% to 95% of which are singletons. The sample comprised naive CD8+ T cells sorted from blood. The receptors derive from a man aged 30-40 years in good health. Each CDR3 is given with its conserved first and last residue. The order of the fields is D gene, clone size, J gene, V gene, CDR3 protein, CDR3 DNA. A D gene is named only where the DNA matches it firmly. Clone size is not always given. Where it is, it says once, few, many or a class for expanded clones.

d_gene: NA
abundance: NA
j_gene: TRBJ2-2
v_gene: TRBV19
CDR3aa: CASGLSWLTGELFF
CDR3nt: TGTGCCAGCGGGCTGAGTTGGCTAACCGGGGAGCTGTTTTTT

d_gene: NA
abundance: NA
j_gene: TRBJ2-7
v_gene: TRBV29-1
CDR3aa: CSVVYPGPQDEQYF
CDR3nt: TGCAGCGTTGTATACCCAGGGCCTCAGGACGAGCAGTACTTC

d_gene: NA
abundance: NA
j_gene: TRBJ2-2
v_gene: TRBV6-1
CDR3aa: CASDSRVWTGELFF
CDR3nt: TGTGCCAGCGATTCGAGGGTCTGGACCGGGGAGCTGTTTTTT

d_gene: NA
abundance: NA
j_gene: TRBJ2-3
v_gene: TRBV7-9
CDR3aa: CASTQPASEGTDTQYF
CDR3nt: TGTGCCAGCACCCAGCCCGCTAGCGAAGGCACAGATACGCAGTATTTT

d_gene: TRBD2
abundance: NA
j_gene: TRBJ2-3
v_gene: TRBV28
CDR3aa: CASSPTTLRAGASTDTQYF
CDR3nt: TGTGCCAGCAGTCCCACCACCCTCCGCGCGGGAGCTAGCACAGATACGCAGTATTTT

d_gene: TRBD2
abundance: NA
j_gene: TRBJ2-2
v_gene: TRBV9
CDR3aa: CASSRTSGGFTGELFF
CDR3nt: TGTGCCAGCAGCCGAACTAGCGGGGGCTTCACCGGGGAGCTGTTTTTT

d_gene: NA
abundance: once
j_gene: TRBJ1-1
v_gene: TRBV7-8
CDR3aa: CASSLRRGGHTEAFF
CDR3nt: TGTGCCAGCAGCCTCCGACGAGGGGGGCACACTGAAGCTTTCTTT

d_gene: NA
abundance: NA
j_gene: TRBJ2-1
v_gene: TRBV7-3
CDR3aa: CASSLGTSRQNEQFF
CDR3nt: TGTGCCAGCAGCCTCGGGACATCCAGACAGAATGAGCAGTTCTTC

d_gene: NA
abundance: NA
j_gene: TRBJ1-2
v_gene: TRBV29-1
CDR3aa: CSVEDRLGYTF
CDR3nt: TGCAGCGTGGAAGACAGACTCGGCTACACCTTC

d_gene: NA
abundance: NA
j_gene: TRBJ2-7
v_gene: TRBV4-3
CDR3aa: CASSQDPQYEQYF
CDR3nt: TGCGCCAGCAGCCAAGATCCCCAATACGAGCAGTACTTC

d_gene: NA
abundance: NA
j_gene: TRBJ2-3
v_gene: TRBV27
CDR3aa: CASSLGPDTDTQYF
CDR3nt: TGTGCCAGCAGTTTAGGGCCGGACACAGATACGCAGTATTTT

d_gene: NA
abundance: NA
j_gene: TRBJ2-1
v_gene: TRBV7-9
CDR3aa: CASSLGPGPPYNEQFF
CDR3nt: TGTGCCAGCAGCTTAGGTCCTGGCCCCCCCTACAATGAGCAGTTCTTC

d_gene: NA
abundance: NA
j_gene: TRBJ1-2
v_gene: TRBV4-1
CDR3aa: CASSQSAISNYGYTF
CDR3nt: TGCGCCAGCAGCCAAAGTGCGATATCTAACTATGGCTACACCTTC

d_gene: TRBD2
abundance: NA
j_gene: TRBJ2-1
v_gene: TRBV14
CDR3aa: CASSQVLAGVDEQFF
CDR3nt: TGTGCCAGCAGCCAAGTACTAGCGGGAGTTGATGAGCAGTTCTTC

d_gene: TRBD1
abundance: NA
j_gene: TRBJ2-7
v_gene: TRBV5-4
CDR3aa: CASSSGTGGWYEQYF
CDR3nt: TGTGCCAGCAGCTCGGGGACAGGGGGATGGTACGAGCAGTACTTC

d_gene: TRBD1
abundance: NA
j_gene: TRBJ1-5
v_gene: TRBV7-9
CDR3aa: CASSPATGSQPQHF
CDR3nt: TGTGCCAGCAGCCCAGCGACAGGGAGTCAGCCCCAGCATTTT

d_gene: NA
abundance: NA
j_gene: TRBJ1-3
v_gene: TRBV29-1
CDR3aa: CSVGIDGGNTIYF
CDR3nt: TGCAGCGTTGGAATCGATGGGGGAAACACCATATATTTT

d_gene: TRBD2
abundance: NA
j_gene: TRBJ2-2
v_gene: TRBV9
CDR3aa: CASSVMAGEGTGELFF
CDR3nt: TGTGCCAGCAGCGTAATGGCGGGAGAGGGGACCGGGGAGCTGTTTTTT

d_gene: TRBD2
abundance: NA
j_gene: TRBJ2-7
v_gene: TRBV6-5
CDR3aa: CASSQLAGLSYEQYF
CDR3nt: TGTGCCAGCAGCCAACTAGCGGGACTGTCCTACGAGCAGTACTTC

d_gene: NA
abundance: NA
j_gene: TRBJ2-7
v_gene: TRBV4-1
CDR3aa: CASSQDQGDGSSYEQYF
CDR3nt: TGCGCCAGCAGCCAAGATCAAGGGGACGGAAGCTCCTACGAGCAGTACTTC

d_gene: TRBD2
abundance: NA
j_gene: TRBJ2-5
v_gene: TRBV29-1
CDR3aa: CSSYQRGHQETQYF
CDR3nt: TGCAGCTCATACCAGCGGGGCCACCAAGAGACCCAGTACTTC

d_gene: NA
abundance: NA
j_gene: TRBJ1-1
v_gene: TRBV6-5
CDR3aa: CASSDHLLGTEAFF
CDR3nt: TGTGCCAGCAGTGACCATTTGTTGGGGACTGAAGCTTTCTTT

d_gene: NA
abundance: NA
j_gene: TRBJ2-1
v_gene: TRBV5-6
CDR3aa: CASSPGNSYNEQFF
CDR3nt: TGTGCCAGCAGCCCCGGGAACTCCTACAATGAGCAGTTCTTC

d_gene: NA
abundance: once
j_gene: TRBJ2-4
v_gene: TRBV5-6
CDR3aa: CASSLDFDRLAKNIQYF
CDR3nt: TGTGCCAGCAGCTTGGATTTCGACAGACTAGCCAAAAACATTCAGTACTTC

d_gene: TRBD1
abundance: NA
j_gene: TRBJ2-5
v_gene: TRBV7-9
CDR3aa: CASSLGTELYQETQYF
CDR3nt: TGTGCCAGCAGCCTAGGGACAGAGCTGTACCAAGAGACCCAGTACTTC

d_gene: TRBD2
abundance: NA
j_gene: TRBJ2-1
v_gene: TRBV27
CDR3aa: CASSFFRTSKDEQFF
CDR3nt: TGTGCCAGCAGTTTCTTCAGGACTAGTAAAGATGAGCAGTTCTTC

d_gene: NA
abundance: NA
j_gene: TRBJ2-3
v_gene: TRBV4-3
CDR3aa: CASSQVGSTDTQYF
CDR3nt: TGCGCCAGCAGCCAAGTGGGTAGCACAGATACGCAGTATTTT

d_gene: NA
abundance: NA
j_gene: TRBJ2-2
v_gene: TRBV6-5
CDR3aa: CASRPQDTGELFF
CDR3nt: TGTGCCAGCAGGCCTCAAGATACCGGGGAGCTGTTTTTT

d_gene: TRBD1
abundance: NA
j_gene: TRBJ1-2
v_gene: TRBV29-1
CDR3aa: CSVVGTDDGYTF
CDR3nt: TGCAGCGTGGTGGGGACAGATGATGGCTACACCTTC

d_gene: NA
abundance: NA
j_gene: TRBJ2-2
v_gene: TRBV27
CDR3aa: CASSPWEGAVTGELFF
CDR3nt: TGTGCCAGCAGTCCATGGGAGGGGGCGGTCACCGGGGAGCTGTTTTTT

d_gene: TRBD1
abundance: NA
j_gene: TRBJ1-2
v_gene: TRBV10-2
CDR3aa: CASSDLDRGSYTF
CDR3nt: TGCGCCAGCAGTGACCTTGACAGGGGAAGCTACACCTTC

d_gene: NA
abundance: NA
j_gene: TRBJ2-5
v_gene: TRBV2
CDR3aa: CASSRVRERGETQYF
CDR3nt: TGTGCCAGCAGCCGCGTTAGGGAGCGAGGGGAGACCCAGTACTTC

d_gene: NA
abundance: NA
j_gene: TRBJ1-1
v_gene: TRBV28
CDR3aa: CASSISNTEAFF
CDR3nt: TGTGCCAGCAGTATCTCGAACACTGAAGCTTTCTTT

d_gene: NA
abundance: NA
j_gene: TRBJ2-5
v_gene: TRBV7-9
CDR3aa: CASTLEWQVETQYF
CDR3nt: TGTGCCAGCACCCTAGAATGGCAAGTGGAGACCCAGTACTTC

d_gene: TRBD2
abundance: NA
j_gene: TRBJ2-1
v_gene: TRBV4-3
CDR3aa: CASSPTSGRGYNEQFF
CDR3nt: TGCGCCAGCAGTCCTACAAGCGGGAGGGGTTACAATGAGCAGTTCTTC

d_gene: NA
abundance: NA
j_gene: TRBJ2-5
v_gene: TRBV9
CDR3aa: CASSPGGGRQETQYF
CDR3nt: TGTGCCAGCAGCCCTGGAGGAGGCAGACAAGAGACCCAGTACTTC

d_gene: NA
abundance: NA
j_gene: TRBJ1-3
v_gene: TRBV6-6
CDR3aa: CASSSSLPGNTIYF
CDR3nt: TGTGCCAGCAGTTCAAGCTTGCCTGGAAACACCATATATTTT

d_gene: NA
abundance: NA
j_gene: TRBJ1-3
v_gene: TRBV2
CDR3aa: CASSRRRDRSGNTIYF
CDR3nt: TGTGCCAGCAGTCGCCGGAGGGACCGCTCTGGAAACACCATATATTTT

d_gene: TRBD1
abundance: NA
j_gene: TRBJ2-5
v_gene: TRBV9
CDR3aa: CASSAGTLDRETQYF
CDR3nt: TGTGCCAGCAGCGCCGGGACACTGGACAGGGAGACCCAGTACTTC

d_gene: TRBD2
abundance: NA
j_gene: TRBJ2-5
v_gene: TRBV13
CDR3aa: CASSPKRDGQETQYF
CDR3nt: TGTGCCAGCAGCCCAAAGCGGGATGGGCAAGAGACCCAGTACTTC

d_gene: NA
abundance: NA
j_gene: TRBJ1-3
v_gene: TRBV2
CDR3aa: CASSSAASGNTIYF
CDR3nt: TGTGCCAGCAGTTCGGCAGCCTCTGGAAACACCATATATTTT

d_gene: TRBD2
abundance: NA
j_gene: TRBJ2-1
v_gene: TRBV13
CDR3aa: CASSFLPGLADNEQFF
CDR3nt: TGTGCCAGCAGCTTTTTACCGGGACTAGCGGACAATGAGCAGTTCTTC

d_gene: TRBD2
abundance: NA
j_gene: TRBJ2-7
v_gene: TRBV4-1
CDR3aa: CASSQDPSGTYEQYF
CDR3nt: TGCGCCAGCAGCCAAGACCCTAGCGGGACCTACGAGCAGTACTTC

d_gene: TRBD1
abundance: NA
j_gene: TRBJ2-2
v_gene: TRBV7-9
CDR3aa: CASRGQGLNTGELFF
CDR3nt: TGTGCCAGCCGGGGACAGGGGTTAAACACCGGGGAGCTGTTTTTT

d_gene: NA
abundance: NA
j_gene: TRBJ2-1
v_gene: TRBV4-1
CDR3aa: CASSPGGGHEQFF
CDR3nt: TGCGCCAGCAGCCCCGGCGGGGGCCATGAGCAGTTCTTC

d_gene: TRBD2
abundance: NA
j_gene: TRBJ2-1
v_gene: TRBV11-3
CDR3aa: CASSSSTSGYNEQFF
CDR3nt: TGTGCCAGCAGCTCCTCGACTAGCGGGTACAATGAGCAGTTCTTC

d_gene: NA
abundance: NA
j_gene: TRBJ2-3
v_gene: TRBV4-3
CDR3aa: CASSQDRLLNTQYF
CDR3nt: TGCGCCAGCAGCCAAGATCGGCTTTTAAATACGCAGTATTTT

d_gene: NA
abundance: NA
j_gene: TRBJ2-1
v_gene: TRBV7-9
CDR3aa: CASSSPTDPRSSYNEQFF
CDR3nt: TGTGCCAGCAGCTCCCCCACAGACCCCCGGAGCTCCTACAATGAGCAGTTCTTC

d_gene: TRBD1
abundance: NA
j_gene: TRBJ1-4
v_gene: TRBV27
CDR3aa: CASSSTGAWTNEKLFF
CDR3nt: TGTGCCAGCAGTTCTACAGGGGCATGGACTAATGAAAAACTGTTTTTT